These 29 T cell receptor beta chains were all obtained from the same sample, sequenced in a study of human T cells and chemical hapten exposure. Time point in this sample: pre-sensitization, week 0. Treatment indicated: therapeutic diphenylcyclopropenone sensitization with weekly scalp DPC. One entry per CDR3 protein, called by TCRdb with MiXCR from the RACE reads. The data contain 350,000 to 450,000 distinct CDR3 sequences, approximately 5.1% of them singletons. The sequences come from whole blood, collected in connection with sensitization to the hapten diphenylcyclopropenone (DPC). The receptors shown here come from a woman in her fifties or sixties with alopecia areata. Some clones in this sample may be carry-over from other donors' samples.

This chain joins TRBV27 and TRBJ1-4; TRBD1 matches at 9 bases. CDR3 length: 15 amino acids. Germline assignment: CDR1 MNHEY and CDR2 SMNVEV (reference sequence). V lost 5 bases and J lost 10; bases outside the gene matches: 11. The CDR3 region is CASSPGDRVFGKLFF. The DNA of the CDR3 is TGTGCCAGCAGTCCGGGGGACAGGGTTTTCGGAAAACTGTTTTTT. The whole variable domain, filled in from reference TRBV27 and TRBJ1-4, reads EAQVTQNPRYLITVTGKKLTVTCSQNMNHEYMSWYRQDPGLGLRQIYYSMNVEVTDKGDVPEGYKVSRKEKRNFPLILESPSPNQTSLYFCASSPGDRVFGKLFFGSGTQLSVL.

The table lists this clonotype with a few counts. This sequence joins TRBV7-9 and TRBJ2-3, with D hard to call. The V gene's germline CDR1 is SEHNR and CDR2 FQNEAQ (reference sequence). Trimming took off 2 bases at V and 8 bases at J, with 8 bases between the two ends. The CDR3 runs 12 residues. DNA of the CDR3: TGTGCCAGCAGCTTAACAGAATCTACGCAGTATTTT. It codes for CASSLTESTQYF.

The DNA of the CDR3 is TGTGCCAGCGCCACTCGGGGTGCCACAGATACGCAGTATTTT. Translation gives CASATRGATDTQYF. This sequence joins TRBV7-2 and TRBJ2-3, with D perhaps TRBD2 (5 bases). This CDR3 spans 14 amino acids. The V end lost 8 bases, the J end lost 2 bases, and 14 bases lay between the germline ends. CDR1 SGHTA and CDR2 FQGNSA come from the germline V gene.

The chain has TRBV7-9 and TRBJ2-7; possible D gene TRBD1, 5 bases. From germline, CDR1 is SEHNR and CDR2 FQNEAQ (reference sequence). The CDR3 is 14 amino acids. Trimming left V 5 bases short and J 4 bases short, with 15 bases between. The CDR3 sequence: CASSPSAGKYEQYF. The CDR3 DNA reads TGTGCCAGCAGCCCCTCGGCAGGGAAATACGAGCAGTACTTC. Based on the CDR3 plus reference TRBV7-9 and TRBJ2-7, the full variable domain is DTGVSQNPRHKITKRGQNVTFRCDPISEHNRLYWYRQTLGQGPEFLTYFQNEAQLEKSRLLSDRFSAERPKGSFSTLEIQRTEQGDSAMYLCASSPSAGKYEQYFGPGTRLTVT.

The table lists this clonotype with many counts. The CDR3 nucleotides read TGTGCCAGCAGCCTGGGAGCGGGTGATTACGAGCAGTACTTC. As protein: CASSLGAGDYEQYF. The rearrangement joins TRBV3-1 to TRBJ2-7; tentatively, D is TRBD2 (6 bases). Trimming shortened V by 4 bases and J by 4 bases, and 14 bases separated the two germline ends. The CDR3 covers 14 residues. CDR1 and CDR2 from the germline V gene are LGHDT and YNNKEL (reference sequence).

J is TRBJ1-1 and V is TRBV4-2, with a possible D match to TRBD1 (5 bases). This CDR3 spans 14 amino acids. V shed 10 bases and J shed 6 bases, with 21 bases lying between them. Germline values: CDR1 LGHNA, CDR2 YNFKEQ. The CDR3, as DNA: TGTGCCAACACCCGATCCCAGGGAGACCCTGAAGCTTTCTTT. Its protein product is CANTRSQGDPEAFF.

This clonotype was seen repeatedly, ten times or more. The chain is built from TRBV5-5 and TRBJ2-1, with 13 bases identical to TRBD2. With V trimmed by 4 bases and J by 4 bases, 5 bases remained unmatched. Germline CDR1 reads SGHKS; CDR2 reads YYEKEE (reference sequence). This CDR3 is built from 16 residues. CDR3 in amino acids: CASSARTSGGYNEQFF. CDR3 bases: TGTGCCAGCAGCGCCCGGACTAGCGGGGGATACAATGAGCAGTTCTTC.

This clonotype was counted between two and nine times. DNA for the CDR3: TGTGCCAGCAGGCCAACAGGGCGAACTTCACCCCTCCACTTT. Encoded protein: CASRPTGRTSPLHF. The chain is built from TRBV6-5 and TRBJ1-6; D might be TRBD1 (6 bases). With 6 bases removed from V and 9 bases from J, the gap between germline ends came to 15 bases. The CDR3 length is 14 residues. Germline CDR1 is MNHEY and CDR2 is SVGAGI.

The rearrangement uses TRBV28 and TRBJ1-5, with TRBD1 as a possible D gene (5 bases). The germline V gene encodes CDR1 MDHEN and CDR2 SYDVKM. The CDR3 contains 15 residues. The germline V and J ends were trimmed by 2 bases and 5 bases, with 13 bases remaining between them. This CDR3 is CASSLRGDQDQPQHF. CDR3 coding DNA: TGTGCCAGCAGTTTAAGAGGGGATCAAGATCAGCCCCAGCATTTT.

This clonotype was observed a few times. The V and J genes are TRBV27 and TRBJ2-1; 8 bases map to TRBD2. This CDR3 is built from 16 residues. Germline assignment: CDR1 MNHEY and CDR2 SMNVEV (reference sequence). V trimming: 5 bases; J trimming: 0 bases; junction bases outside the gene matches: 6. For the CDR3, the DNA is TGTGCCAGCAGTGTCCGGGGGGGCAGCTCCTACAATGAGCAGTTCTTC. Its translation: CASSVRGGSSYNEQFF.

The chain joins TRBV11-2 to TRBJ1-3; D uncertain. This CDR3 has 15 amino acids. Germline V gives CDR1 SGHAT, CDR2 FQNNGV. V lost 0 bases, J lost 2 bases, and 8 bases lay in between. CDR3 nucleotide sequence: TGTGCCAGCAGCTTAGAAAGGATGACTGGAAACACCATATATTTT. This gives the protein CASSLERMTGNTIYF.

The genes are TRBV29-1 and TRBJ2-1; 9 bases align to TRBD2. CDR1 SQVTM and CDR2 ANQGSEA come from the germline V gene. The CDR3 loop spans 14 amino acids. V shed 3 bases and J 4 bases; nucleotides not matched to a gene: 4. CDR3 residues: CSVERLADYNEQFF. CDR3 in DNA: TGCAGCGTTGAGAGACTAGCGGATTACAATGAGCAGTTCTTC.

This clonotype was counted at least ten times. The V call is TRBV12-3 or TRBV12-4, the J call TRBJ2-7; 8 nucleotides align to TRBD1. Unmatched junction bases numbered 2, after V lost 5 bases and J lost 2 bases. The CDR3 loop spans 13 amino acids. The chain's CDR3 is CASSRGQAYEQYF. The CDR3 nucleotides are TGTGCCAGCAGTCGGGGACAGGCCTACGAGCAGTACTTC.

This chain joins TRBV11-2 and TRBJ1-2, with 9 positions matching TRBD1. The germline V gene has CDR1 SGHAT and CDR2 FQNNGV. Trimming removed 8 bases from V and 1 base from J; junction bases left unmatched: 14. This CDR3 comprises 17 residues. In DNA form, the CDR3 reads TGTGCCAGCTCCGGGTTGGGACAGGGACTTTATAACTATGGCTACACCTTC. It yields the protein CASSGLGQGLYNYGYTF.

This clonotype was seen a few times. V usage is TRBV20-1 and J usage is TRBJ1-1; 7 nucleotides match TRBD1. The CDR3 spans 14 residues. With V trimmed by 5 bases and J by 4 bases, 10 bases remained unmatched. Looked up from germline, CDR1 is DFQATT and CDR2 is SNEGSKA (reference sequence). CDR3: CSAPNRQGGTEAFF. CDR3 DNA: TGCAGTGCTCCCAATCGACAGGGAGGCACTGAAGCTTTCTTT.

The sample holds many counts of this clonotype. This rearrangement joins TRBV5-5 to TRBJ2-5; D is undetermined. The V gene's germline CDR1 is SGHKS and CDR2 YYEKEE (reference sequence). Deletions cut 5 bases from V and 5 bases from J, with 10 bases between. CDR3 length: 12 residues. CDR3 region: CASSPFQETQYF. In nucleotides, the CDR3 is TGTGCCAGCAGTCCTTTTCAGGAGACCCAGTACTTC. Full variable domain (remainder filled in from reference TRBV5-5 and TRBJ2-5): DAGVTQSPTHLIKTRGQQVTLRCSPISGHKSVSWYQQVLGQGPQFIFQYYEKEERGRGNFPDRFSARQFPNYSSELNVNALLLGDSALYLCASSPFQETQYFGPGTRLLVL.

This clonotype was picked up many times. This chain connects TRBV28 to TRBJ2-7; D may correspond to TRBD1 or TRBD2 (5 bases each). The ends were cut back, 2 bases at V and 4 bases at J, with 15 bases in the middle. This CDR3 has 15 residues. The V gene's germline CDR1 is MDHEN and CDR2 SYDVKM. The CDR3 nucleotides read TGTGCCAGCAGTTTAGAGGGGTTTCGGGTTTACGAGCAGTACTTC. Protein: CASSLEGFRVYEQYF.

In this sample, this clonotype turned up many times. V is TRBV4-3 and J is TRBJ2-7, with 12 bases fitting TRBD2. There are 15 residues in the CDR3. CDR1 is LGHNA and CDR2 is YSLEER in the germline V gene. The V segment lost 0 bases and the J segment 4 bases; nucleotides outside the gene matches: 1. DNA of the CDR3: TGCGCCAGCAGCCAAGAGACTAGCGGGAGTTACGAGCAGTACTTC. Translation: CASSQETSGSYEQYF.

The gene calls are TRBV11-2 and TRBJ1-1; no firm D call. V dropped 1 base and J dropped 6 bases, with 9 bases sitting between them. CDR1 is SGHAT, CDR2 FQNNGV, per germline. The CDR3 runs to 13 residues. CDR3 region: CASSLGGGAEAFF. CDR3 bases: TGTGCCAGCAGCTTAGGGGGTGGGGCTGAAGCTTTCTTT.

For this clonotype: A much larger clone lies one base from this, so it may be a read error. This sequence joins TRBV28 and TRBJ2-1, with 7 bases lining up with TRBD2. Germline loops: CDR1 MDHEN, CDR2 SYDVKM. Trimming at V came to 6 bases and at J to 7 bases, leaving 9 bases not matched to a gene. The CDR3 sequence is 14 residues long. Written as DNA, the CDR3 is TGTGCCAGCAGGATCGCGGGAGTAGGAAATGAGCAGTTCTTC. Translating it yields CASRIAGVGNEQFF.

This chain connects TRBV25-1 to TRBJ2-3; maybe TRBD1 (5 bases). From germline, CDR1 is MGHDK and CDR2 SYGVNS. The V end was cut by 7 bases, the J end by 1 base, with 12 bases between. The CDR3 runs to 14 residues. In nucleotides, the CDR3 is TGTGCCAGCAAGATAGGCAGGGGCACAGATACGCAGTATTTT. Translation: CASKIGRGTDTQYF. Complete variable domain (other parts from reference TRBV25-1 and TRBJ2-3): EADIYQTPRYLVIGTGKKITLECSQTMGHDKMYWYQQDPGMELHLIHYSYGVNSTEKGDLSSESTVSRIRTEHFPLTLESARPSHTSQYLCASKIGRGTDTQYFGPGTRLTVL.

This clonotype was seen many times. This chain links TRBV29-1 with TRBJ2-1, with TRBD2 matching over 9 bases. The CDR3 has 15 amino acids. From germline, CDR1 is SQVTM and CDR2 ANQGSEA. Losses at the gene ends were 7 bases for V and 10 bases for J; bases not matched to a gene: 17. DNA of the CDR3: TGCAGCGCCCCCCGGGATAGCGGGAGTTTCGACGAGCAGTTCTTC. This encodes CSAPRDSGSFDEQFF.

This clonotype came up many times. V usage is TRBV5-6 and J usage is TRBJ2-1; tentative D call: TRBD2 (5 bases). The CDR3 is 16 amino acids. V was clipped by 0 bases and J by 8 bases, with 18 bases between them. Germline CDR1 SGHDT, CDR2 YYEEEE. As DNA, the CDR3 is TGTGCCAGCAGCTTGGGTGAGGGCCATCCATTGGATGAGCAGTTCTTC. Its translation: CASSLGEGHPLDEQFF.

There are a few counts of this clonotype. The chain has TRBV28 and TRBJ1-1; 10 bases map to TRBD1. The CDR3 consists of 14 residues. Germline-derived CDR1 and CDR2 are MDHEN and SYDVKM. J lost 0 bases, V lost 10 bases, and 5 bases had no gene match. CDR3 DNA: TGTGCCATTCGGACAGGGGGAATGAACACTGAAGCTTTCTTT. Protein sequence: CAIRTGGMNTEAFF.

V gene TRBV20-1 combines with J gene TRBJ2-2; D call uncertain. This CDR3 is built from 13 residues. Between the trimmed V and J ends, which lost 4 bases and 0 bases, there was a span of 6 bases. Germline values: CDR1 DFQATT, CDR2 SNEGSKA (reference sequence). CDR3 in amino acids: CSANDPNTGELFF. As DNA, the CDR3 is TGCAGTGCTAATGACCCGAACACCGGGGAGCTGTTTTTT.

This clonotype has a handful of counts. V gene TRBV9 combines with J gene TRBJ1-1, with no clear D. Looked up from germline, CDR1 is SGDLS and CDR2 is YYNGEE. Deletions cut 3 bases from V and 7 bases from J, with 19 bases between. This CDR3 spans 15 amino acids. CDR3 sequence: CASSASPLFSREAFF. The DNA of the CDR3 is TGTGCCAGCAGCGCCTCCCCTCTCTTCTCCCGTGAAGCTTTCTTT.

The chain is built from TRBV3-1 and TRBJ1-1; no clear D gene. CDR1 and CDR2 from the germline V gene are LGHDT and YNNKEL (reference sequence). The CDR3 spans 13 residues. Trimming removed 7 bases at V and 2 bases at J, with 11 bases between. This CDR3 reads CASTTLGNTEAFF. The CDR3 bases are TGTGCCAGCACCACCCTTGGTAACACTGAAGCTTTCTTT.

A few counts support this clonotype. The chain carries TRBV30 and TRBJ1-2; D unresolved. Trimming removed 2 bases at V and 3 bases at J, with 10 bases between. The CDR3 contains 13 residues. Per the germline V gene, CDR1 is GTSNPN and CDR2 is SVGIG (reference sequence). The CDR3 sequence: CAWSRGFDYGYTF. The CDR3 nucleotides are TGTGCCTGGAGTCGGGGTTTCGACTATGGCTACACCTTC.

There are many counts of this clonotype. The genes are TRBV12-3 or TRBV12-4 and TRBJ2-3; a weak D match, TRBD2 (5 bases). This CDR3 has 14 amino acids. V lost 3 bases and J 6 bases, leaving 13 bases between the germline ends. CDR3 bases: TGTGCCAGCAGTTTTTTGCGGGCTGGTGATACGCAGTATTTT. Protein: CASSFLRAGDTQYF.